This T cell receptor beta chain was identified during a study of shared clonotypes between healthy human individuals. Findings and caveats of the study: Memory subsets generally showed lower estimated richness than naive subsets. Naive CD4 clonotypes overlapped across a handful of donors at 4.5% to 5.5%.

This clone was detected once. Its antigen is currently unknown. CDR3 length equals 15 residues. With 0 bases removed from V and 2 bases from J, the gap between germline ends came to 11 bases. From germline, CDR1 is SGHRS and CDR2 YFSETQ. Libraries were prepared by immunoSEQ multiplex PCR; TCRdb keeps only in-frame clonotypes and omits some of them. This sample has over 2 million clones, with roughly 95% found just once. As defined, naive CD8 cells were CD45RO-negative and positively selected for CCR7, with terminally differentiated effector memory CD45RA+ cells excluded. Donation came from healthy HIV-negative adults that had no recent acute infections or vaccinations.

Sequenced input: naive CD8+ T cells sorted from blood. The receptor was derived from a man younger than 35 in good health. The rearrangement links TRBV5-1 to TRBJ2-5; D gene uncertain. DNA of the CDR3: TGCGCCAGCAGCTTGGACTCAGCTCTTCAAGAGACCCAGTACTTC. Protein sequence: CASSLDSALQETQYF. Full variable domain (remainder filled in from reference TRBV5-1 and TRBJ2-5): KAGVTQTPRYLIKTRGQQVTLSCSPISGHRSVSWYQQTPGQGLQFLFEYFSETQRNKGNFPGRFSGRQFSNSRSEMNVSTLELGDSALYLCASSLDSALQETQYFGPGTRLLVL.